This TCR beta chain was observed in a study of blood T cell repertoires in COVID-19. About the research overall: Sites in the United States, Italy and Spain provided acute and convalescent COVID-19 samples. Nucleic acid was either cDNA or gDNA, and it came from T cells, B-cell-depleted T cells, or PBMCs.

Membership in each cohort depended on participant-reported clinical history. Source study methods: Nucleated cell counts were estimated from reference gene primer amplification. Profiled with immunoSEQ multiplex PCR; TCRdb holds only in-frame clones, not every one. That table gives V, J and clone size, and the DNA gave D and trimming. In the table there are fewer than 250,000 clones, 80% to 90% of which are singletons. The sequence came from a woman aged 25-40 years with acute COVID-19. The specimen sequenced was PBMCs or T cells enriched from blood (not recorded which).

In DNA form, the CDR3 reads TGTGCCTGGAGTGCCCCCTACAGGGGGACCAATCAGCCCCAGCATTTT. It is translated as CAWSAPYRGTNQPQHF. The chain couples TRBV30 to TRBJ1-5; 8 bases line up with TRBD1. In germline, CDR1 is GTSNPN, CDR2 SVGIG (reference sequence). The trim removed 1 base at V and 3 bases at J, leaving 8 bases unmatched. The CDR3 has 16 amino acids.